This T cell receptor beta chain stems from a study of beta chain features in type 1 diabetes. Whole-study results and caveats: It was among patients, rather than healthy donors, that naive, central memory and Treg TCRB repertoires appeared more similar.

The purity of all sorted populations exceeded 95%. All of the isolated RNA was reverse transcribed, so expressed TCRB transcripts were sequenced. Repertoires were generated with immunoSEQ multiplex PCR, while TCRdb's copy carries only in-frame clones and drops some. The table has about half a million clones, more than 9.5% seen once. This clone was seen only a few times. Its matching antigen is unknown. Other DNA sequences in the same sample also yield this CDR3. Sequenced sample: naive CD4+ T cells from blood. The receptor was isolated from a woman aged 18-30 years in good health.

CDR3 sequence (DNA): TGTGCCAGCAGCCCCGGTTCAAAGGGTGGAGAGACCCAGTACTTC. Its protein is CASSPGSKGGETQYF. The V and J genes are TRBV4-2 and TRBJ2-5; D not certain. The V gene lost 4 bases and the J gene lost 4 bases, with 16 bases spanning the gap. There are 15 residues in the CDR3. CDR1 and CDR2 from the germline V gene are LGHNA and YNFKEQ.